This T cell receptor (beta chain) was identified in a study of graft-versus-host responses after intestinal transplantation. Study context: Recipients got multivisceral, liver-intestinal, or isolated intestinal transplants.

Germline V gene sequence: CDR1 MNHNS, CDR2 SASEGT. The CDR3 loop spans 14 amino acids. V dropped 4 bases and J dropped 4; count of bases not matched to a gene: 3. Using immunoSEQ multiplex PCR, the repertoire was profiled, and TCRdb retains in-frame clones only, with some absent. The table lists some 130,000 clones, approximately 95% of them singletons, with 0.09% to 0.15% in the top ten. This clone was picked up one time. The antigen is undetermined. Study-level points and caveats: Early HvG declines after transplant were associated with peak circulating GvH clone levels. Present in recipient marrow, GvH clones included some that appeared first in ileum or blood. Allografts of patients with graft-donor T cell macrochimerism showed high graft-versus-host to host-versus-graft clone ratios.

The specimen was unstimulated CD4+ T cells sorted from spleen or lymph node cells, collected before intestinal transplant. The receptor's source is a human donor who received an intestinal transplant. The chain combines TRBV6-1 with TRBJ2-7, with 11 bases identical to TRBD2. The CDR3 DNA is TGTGCCAGCAGTGGAGGACTAGCGGGTTACGAGCAGTACTTC. Its protein is CASSGGLAGYEQYF.